This T cell receptor (beta chain) was documented in a study of T cell changes during pregnancy in multiple sclerosis. From germline, CDR1 is SGHAT and CDR2 FQNNGV. There are 15 residues in the CDR3. V lost 0 bases to trimming and J lost 6 bases, with 14 bases between them. The table came from immunoSEQ multiplex PCR; TCRdb's copy has only in-frame clones and leaves some out. The repertoire holds 40,000 to 55,000 clones, with 85% to 90% as singletons. This chain connects TRBV11-2 to TRBJ1-2, with D perhaps matching TRBD1 (5 bases). The TCR was taken from a female donor in good health, enrolled as a control in a pregnancy study. Sample: peripheral blood, taken in the first trimester of pregnancy. The CDR3 loop is CASSLDVTGGDGYTF. CDR3 sequence (DNA): TGTGCCAGCAGCTTAGATGTTACGGGGGGGGATGGCTACACCTTC.